This T cell receptor beta chain appears in the sequencing data of a study of T cells in localized non-small cell lung cancer. V lost 4 bases and J 5 bases, leaving 17 bases between the germline ends. The CDR3 runs to 15 residues. Germline V gene data show CDR1 as MNHEY and CDR2 as SVGAGI. Sequenced by immunoSEQ multiplex PCR; TCRdb stores in-frame clones only, minus some. This sample carries under 65,000 clones, roughly four fifths of them seen once, and the ten largest clones take 20%. This TCR was sampled from a female donor over 55 with stage II squamous cell lung carcinoma. The sample in question was peripheral blood, obtained before any cancer treatment. The chain couples TRBV6-5 to TRBJ1-2; a weak D match, TRBD1 (6 bases). The CDR3 DNA reads as TGTGCCAGCAGTTTGTACGGGACGGGGACATATGGCTACACCTTC. Protein product: CASSLYGTGTYGYTF.